The 20 T cell receptor beta chains given below trace back to one sample, sequenced in a study of blood T cell repertoires in COVID-19. TCRdb's table, derived via immunoSEQ multiplex PCR, lists solely in-frame clones and lacks some. The table shows approximately 160,000 clones, with 75% to 85% occurring only once. Sequencing was performed on PBMCs or T cells enriched from blood (not recorded which). Source of these receptors: a man in his forties who had recovered from COVID-19.

V gene TRBV7-8 combines with J gene TRBJ2-7; possible D gene TRBD1, 6 bases. Germline V CDR1 and CDR2: SGHVS, FQNEAQ. The V end lost 5 bases, the J end lost 6 bases, and 14 bases lay between the germline ends. CDR3 length equals 13 residues. In DNA form, the CDR3 reads TGTGCCAGCAGCGCGGACAGACAATCCGAGCAGTACGTC. This encodes CASSADRQSEQYV.

This chain links TRBV15 with TRBJ2-7; 12 nucleotides agree with TRBD1. Germline V CDR1 and CDR2: LNHNV, YYDKDF (reference sequence). The V and J ends lost 0 bases and 7 bases, in that order; junction bases with no gene match: 10. The CDR3 length is 17 residues. CDR3 in amino acids: CATSRDLLGQGAGEQYF. DNA of the CDR3: TGTGCCACCAGCAGAGATCTCTTGGGACAGGGGGCGGGGGAGCAGTACTTC.

This clone has a count of ten or more. The rearrangement links TRBV5-1 to TRBJ1-1; D gene unclear. Germline CDR1 is SGHRS and CDR2 is YFSETQ. With 5 bases removed from V and 5 bases from J, the gap between germline ends came to 13 bases. There are 13 residues in the CDR3. This CDR3 reads CASSSEYGTEAFF. Written as DNA, the CDR3 is TGCGCCAGCAGTTCCGAGTACGGGACTGAAGCTTTCTTT.

This chain uses TRBV6-5 with TRBJ1-1, with 9 bases matching TRBD1. This CDR3 has 13 amino acids. CDR1 is MNHEY and CDR2 is SVGAGI in the germline V gene. V dropped 6 bases and J dropped 8; count of bases not matched to a gene: 7. CDR3 sequence (DNA): TGTGCCAGCAGCTCCGGGACAGGGTCCGAAGCTTTCTTT. Translation: CASSSGTGSEAFF.

J is TRBJ2-4 and V is TRBV30, with a tentative D call TRBD1 (5 bases). The germline V gene encodes CDR1 GTSNPN and CDR2 SVGIG (reference sequence). The ends were cut back, 3 bases at V and 3 bases at J, with 12 bases in the middle. The CDR3 runs to 14 residues. This chain's CDR3 is CAWRGIRGKNIQYF. Written as DNA, the CDR3 is TGTGCCTGGAGGGGAATAAGGGGCAAAAACATTCAGTACTTC.

The sample holds a few counts of this clone. V usage is TRBV30 and J usage is TRBJ1-4, with D unclear. This CDR3 has 16 amino acids. The germline V gene encodes CDR1 GTSNPN and CDR2 SVGIG (reference sequence). With 0 bases removed from V and 0 bases from J, the gap between germline ends came to 11 bases. The DNA for the CDR3 is TGTGCCTGGAGTGTGGCGGGGAGTGCAACTAATGAAAAACTGTTTTTT. It is translated as CAWSVAGSATNEKLFF. The entire variable domain, with the rest obtained from reference TRBV30 and TRBJ1-4, is as follows: SQTIHQWPATLVQPVGSPLSLECTVEGTSNPNLYWYRQAAGRGLQLLFYSVGIGQISSEVPQNLSASRPQDRQFILSSKKLLLSDSGFYLCAWSVAGSATNEKLFFGSGTQLSVL.

The rearrangement joins TRBV7-9 to TRBJ1-2, with D hard to call. Germline values: CDR1 SEHNR, CDR2 FQNEAQ (reference sequence). The germline V and J ends were trimmed by 3 bases and 4 bases, with 9 bases remaining between them. The CDR3 has 13 amino acids. The CDR3 DNA reads TGTGCCAGCAGCTTTTCAGATTCCTATGGCTACACCTTC. It yields the protein CASSFSDSYGYTF.

Turning to this clone: Other DNA sequences from this sample encode an identical CDR3 as well. CDR3: CASSLGSGGATDTQYF. The DNA for the CDR3 is TGTGCCAGCAGCTTGGGGAGCGGGGGGGCCACAGATACGCAGTATTTT. The rearrangement joins TRBV5-6 to TRBJ2-3; 10 nucleotides line up with TRBD2. Losses at the gene ends were 0 bases for V and 2 bases for J; bases not matched to a gene: 3. The CDR3 has 16 residues. The V gene's germline CDR1 is SGHDT and CDR2 YYEEEE.

This clone was detected only once. V is TRBV6-5 and J is TRBJ2-1; TRBD2 matches at 8 bases. The CDR3 consists of 15 residues. The J segment lost 2 bases and the V segment lost 2 bases, leaving 2 bases of the junction unmatched. Germline V gene data show CDR1 as MNHEY and CDR2 as SVGAGI. The CDR3 coding sequence is TGTGCCAGCAGTTACGAACTAGCGGCCTACAATGAGCAGTTCTTC. Translated, it gives CASSYELAAYNEQFF.

CDR3 sequence reads: CASSLGEGAHQPQHF. CDR3 DNA: TGTGCCAGCAGCTTGGGAGAGGGGGCTCATCAGCCCCAGCATTTT. V is TRBV5-6 and J is TRBJ1-5; 7 bases are a match to TRBD1. V lost 0 bases, J lost 5 bases, and 5 bases stayed unmatched. CDR1 is SGHDT, CDR2 YYEEEE, per germline. This CDR3 spans 15 amino acids.

The chain is built from TRBV3-1 (or the pseudogene TRBV3-2) and TRBJ2-1; D not certain. V was pared by 1 base and J by 7 bases, with 11 bases between. Looked up from germline, CDR1 is LGHDT and CDR2 is YNNKEL (reference sequence). The CDR3 is 14 residues long. The CDR3 sequence: CASSQGRAGNEQFF. CDR3 DNA sequence: TGTGCCAGCAGCCAAGGGCGTGCCGGGAATGAGCAGTTCTTC.

The chain is built from TRBV5-1 and TRBJ2-1, with D possibly being TRBD2 (6 bases). This CDR3 is 15 amino acids long. Trimming stripped 4 bases from V and 7 bases from J, with 18 bases between. Looked up from germline, CDR1 is SGHRS and CDR2 is YFSETQ. The CDR3 region has the DNA TGCGCCAGCAGCGGCGGGCGCGGGATTCGAAATGAGCAGTTCTTC. The encoded protein is CASSGGRGIRNEQFF.

V usage is TRBV19 and J usage is TRBJ1-4; 7 positions match TRBD1. This CDR3 region has 15 residues. J lost 8 bases, V lost 5 bases, and 11 bases had no gene match. Germline V gene lookup returns CDR1 LNHDA and CDR2 SQIVND (reference sequence). Here the CDR3 reads CASSSRQGLGEKLFF. CDR3 DNA: TGTGCCAGTAGTTCACGACAGGGTCTAGGGGAAAAACTGTTTTTT.

The V and J genes are TRBV5-6 and TRBJ1-2; D is ambiguous. The CDR3 covers 15 residues. With 4 bases removed from V and 0 bases from J, the gap between germline ends came to 13 bases. The germline gives CDR1 SGHDT, CDR2 YYEEEE. CDR3 amino acids: CASSQAAGSNYGYTF. CDR3 coding DNA: TGTGCCAGCAGCCAAGCCGCGGGCTCTAACTATGGCTACACCTTC.

This chain joins TRBV2 and TRBJ2-2, with 11 bases aligning to TRBD2. Germline lookup yields CDR1 SNHLY and CDR2 FYNNEI. CDR3 size: 16 residues. V shed 3 bases and J 4 bases; nucleotides not matched to a gene: 4. CDR3 sequence (DNA): TGTGCCAGCAGTGAGGGGACTAGCGGAGGCACCGGGGAGCTGTTTTTT. It codes for CASSEGTSGGTGELFF. Drawing the rest from reference TRBV2 and TRBJ2-2, the complete variable domain is EPEVTQTPSHQVTQMGQEVILRCVPISNHLYFYWYRQILGQKVEFLVSFYNNEISEKSEIFDDQFSVERPDGSNFTLKIRSTKLEDSAMYFCASSEGTSGGTGELFFGEGSRLTVL.

The gene calls are TRBV7-2 and TRBJ1-2; D is undetermined. This CDR3 has 15 residues. Trimming took off 3 bases at V and 4 bases at J, with 15 bases between the two ends. Germline CDR1 SGHTA, CDR2 FQGNSA. The CDR3 DNA sequence: TGTGCCAGCAGCTTTCCCGACGGGAGATTCTATGGCTACACCTTC. Its protein product is CASSFPDGRFYGYTF.

This clone was found a few times. This chain connects TRBV19 to TRBJ2-2; 8 bases are a match to TRBD1. The germline gives CDR1 LNHDA, CDR2 SQIVND (reference sequence). This CDR3 comprises 14 residues. The V segment lost 10 bases and the J segment 0 bases; nucleotides outside the gene matches: 4. The CDR3 reads CATRDRTNTGELFF. The CDR3 region has the DNA TGTGCCACCCGGGACAGGACGAACACCGGGGAGCTGTTTTTT.

J is TRBJ2-1 and V is TRBV3-1 (or the pseudogene TRBV3-2); tentative D call: TRBD2 (6 bases). The length of the CDR3 is 15 residues. Germline V gives CDR1 LGHDT, CDR2 YNNKEL (reference sequence). The ends were cut back, 3 bases at V and 4 bases at J, with 13 bases in the middle. The CDR3 DNA follows: TGTGCCAGCAGCCAGGGAGGCGCAGGGTACAATGAGCAGTTCTTC. It translates to CASSQGGAGYNEQFF.

The chain is built from TRBV25-1 and TRBJ2-1; perhaps TRBD2 as D (5 bases). V lost 2 bases and J 12 bases, leaving 11 bases between the germline ends. Looked up from germline, CDR1 is MGHDK and CDR2 is SYGVNS. CDR3 length: 12 amino acids. For the CDR3, the DNA is TGTGCCAGCAGTGAAGGAGGAACGGGGCAGTTCTTC. Protein sequence: CASSEGGTGQFF.

This clone was counted many times. V usage is TRBV7-2 and J usage is TRBJ2-1, with 10 bases fitting TRBD2. The V gene end was trimmed by 5 bases and the J gene end by 6 bases; junction bases not matched to a gene: 10. From germline, CDR1 is SGHTA and CDR2 FQGNSA. CDR3 length equals 16 residues. CDR3 in amino acids: CASSLRSGGALNEQFF. The CDR3 DNA is TGTGCCAGCAGCCTCCGAAGCGGGGGGGCCCTCAATGAGCAGTTCTTC.